This TCR beta chain was sequenced during a study of response to subunit inactivated influenza vaccine. General study findings and limits: Every seasonal influenza vaccination brings in few new T cells, the authors suggested.

Germline loops: CDR1 SGHTA, CDR2 FQGNSA. CDR3 length equals 17 residues. Trimming cost V 5 bases and J 1 base, with 18 bases left between them. TCRdb re-called the RT-PCR reads with MiXCR, one entry per CDR3 protein. The sample shows about 780,000 distinct CDR3 sequences, less than 20% of them seen only once. In its sample, this clonotype was seen a few times. Its antigen remains unidentified. The specimen was PBMCs from blood, collected more than 4 days after vaccination. This receptor was identified in a man aged 45-65 years who received an inactivated influenza vaccine. The rearrangement uses TRBV7-2 and TRBJ1-3; a possible D gene is TRBD1 (5 bases). The CDR3 sequence is CASSPFGQGWSGNTIYF. CDR3 sequence (DNA): TGTGCCAGCAGCCCTTTTGGGCAGGGTTGGTCTGGAAACACCATATATTTT. Combining the CDR3 with reference TRBV7-2 and TRBJ1-3 gives the whole variable domain GAGVSQSPSNKVTEKGKDVELRCDPISGHTALYWYRQSLGQGLEFLIYFQGNSAPDKSGLPSDRFSAERTGGSVSTLTIQRTQQEDSAVYLCASSPFGQGWSGNTIYFGEGSWLTVV.